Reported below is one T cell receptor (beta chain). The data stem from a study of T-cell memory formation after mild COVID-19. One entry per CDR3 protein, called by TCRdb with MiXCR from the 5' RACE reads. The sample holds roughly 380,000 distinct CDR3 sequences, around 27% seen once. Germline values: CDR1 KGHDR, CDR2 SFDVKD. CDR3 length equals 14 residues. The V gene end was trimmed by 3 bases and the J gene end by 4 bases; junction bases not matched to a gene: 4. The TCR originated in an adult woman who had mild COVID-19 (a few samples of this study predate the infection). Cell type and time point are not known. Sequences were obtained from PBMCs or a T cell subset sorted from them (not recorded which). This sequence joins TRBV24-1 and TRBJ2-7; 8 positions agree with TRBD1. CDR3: CATSDGTGPYEQYF. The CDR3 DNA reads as TGTGCCACCAGTGATGGGACAGGCCCTTACGAGCAGTACTTC.